Shown below are 5 T cell receptor beta chains from a single sample sequenced in a study of blood T cell repertoires in COVID-19. Clones were read by immunoSEQ multiplex PCR, and TCRdb kept only the in-frame ones, dropping some. The repertoire holds under 300,000 clones, roughly nine tenths seen once, with around 6.5% in the top ten. Material: peripheral blood. These receptor sequences come from a man aged 60 to 69 with acute or convalescent COVID-19.

This clone was counted only a few times. The V and J genes are TRBV6-1 and TRBJ1-5; no reliable D call. This CDR3 spans 12 amino acids. V was clipped by 0 bases and J by 11 bases, with 8 bases between them. Germline loops: CDR1 MNHNS, CDR2 SASEGT. This chain's CDR3 is CASSEAELTQHF. For the CDR3, the DNA is TGTGCCAGCAGTGAAGCGGAGTTGACCCAGCATTTT.

The chain recombines TRBV28 with TRBJ1-1; D gene uncertain. This CDR3 spans 12 amino acids. Trimming took 5 bases from V and 7 from J, leaving 11 bases between them. Looked up from germline, CDR1 is MDHEN and CDR2 is SYDVKM. This chain's CDR3 is CASSTLNFEAFF. CDR3 nucleotide sequence: TGTGCCAGCAGTACCCTAAACTTTGAAGCTTTCTTT.

The genes are TRBV10-3 and TRBJ2-7; a possible D gene is TRBD1 (6 bases). Trimming pared 6 bases from V and 5 bases from J, leaving 17 bases between. The CDR3 spans 14 residues. The germline gives CDR1 ENHRY, CDR2 SYGVKD. The CDR3 protein is CAIRPDQGWHEQYF. CDR3 coding DNA: TGTGCCATCAGACCGGATCAGGGGTGGCACGAGCAGTACTTC.

This CDR3 reads CASSPEGGGRYNEQFF. In DNA, the CDR3 is TGTGCCAGCAGCCCCGAAGGGGGCGGGAGGTACAATGAGCAGTTCTTC. The chain has TRBV27 and TRBJ2-1, with D perhaps TRBD2 (8 bases). CDR1 and CDR2 from the germline V gene are MNHEY and SMNVEV (reference sequence). Trimming took off 6 bases at V and 4 bases at J, with 19 bases between the two ends. This CDR3 has 16 amino acids.

The J gene is TRBJ2-7, the V gene TRBV10-1, with D possibly matching TRBD2 (6 bases). In germline, CDR1 is WNHNN, CDR2 SYGVQD (reference sequence). This CDR3 has 15 amino acids. Trimming cost V 10 bases and J 0 bases, with 19 bases left between them. CDR3 nucleotide sequence: TGCGCCACCCTGTCTAGTAGCGGAGACTCCTACGAGCAGTACTTC. This translates into CATLSSSGDSYEQYF.